This TCR beta chain was identified during a study of blood T cell repertoires in COVID-19. About the study: The samples span acute and convalescent COVID-19 from the United States, Italy and Spain.

Original data processing: Nucleated cell number was recorded as an estimate derived from reference gene primer amplification. The table came from immunoSEQ multiplex PCR; TCRdb's copy has only in-frame clones and leaves some out. V and J calls and clone size follow that table, whereas D and trimming were derived from the DNA. The data hold about 120,000 clones, with less than 75% observed a single time. Germline CDR1 and CDR2: MNHNY and SVGAGI (reference sequence). This CDR3 comprises 14 residues. Trimming stripped 6 bases from V and 10 bases from J, with 16 bases between. This sequence joins TRBV6-6 and TRBJ1-6; weak D call: TRBD1 (6 bases). The sequencing input was peripheral blood. The receptor was isolated from a woman in her sixties or seventies with acute or convalescent COVID-19. The CDR3 protein is CASRRAGEFSPLHF. In nucleotides, the CDR3 is TGTGCCAGCAGAAGGGCAGGGGAGTTCTCACCCCTCCACTTT.